This TCR beta chain emerged from a study of PD-L1 blockade in urothelial cancer. This clone was detected a few times. Repertoires were generated with immunoSEQ multiplex PCR, while TCRdb's copy carries only in-frame clones and drops some. In the table there are more than 35,000 clones, approximately 92% of which are singletons. This TCR derives from a man in his 70s with urothelial cancer. Source: PBMCs, taken around atezolizumab (anti-PD-L1) treatment.

The CDR3 nucleotides read TGTGCCAGTAGTCCCGGGGACAGACTGTATGGCTACACCTTC. Translating it yields CASSPGDRLYGYTF. The V and J genes are TRBV19 and TRBJ1-2; the match to TRBD1 covers 7 bases. Germline V CDR1 and CDR2: LNHDA, SQIVND (reference sequence). CDR3 size: 14 residues. The J segment lost 5 bases and the V segment lost 5 bases, leaving 8 bases of the junction unmatched.